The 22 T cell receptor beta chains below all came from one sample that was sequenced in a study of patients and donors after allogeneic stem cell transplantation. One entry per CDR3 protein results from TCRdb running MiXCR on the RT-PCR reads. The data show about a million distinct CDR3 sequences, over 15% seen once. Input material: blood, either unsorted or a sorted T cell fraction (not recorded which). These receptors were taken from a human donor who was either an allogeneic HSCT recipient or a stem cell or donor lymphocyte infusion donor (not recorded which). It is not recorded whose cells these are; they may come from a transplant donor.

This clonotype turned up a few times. In DNA form, the CDR3 reads TGTGCCTGGAGTTCGGGTCGGGGCACTGAAGCTTTCTTT. This codes for CAWSSGRGTEAFF. This rearrangement joins TRBV30 to TRBJ1-1; D is unresolved. V was trimmed by 2 bases and J by 4 bases, leaving 11 bases between them. CDR3 size: 13 residues. Germline-derived CDR1 and CDR2 are GTSNPN and SVGIG (reference sequence).

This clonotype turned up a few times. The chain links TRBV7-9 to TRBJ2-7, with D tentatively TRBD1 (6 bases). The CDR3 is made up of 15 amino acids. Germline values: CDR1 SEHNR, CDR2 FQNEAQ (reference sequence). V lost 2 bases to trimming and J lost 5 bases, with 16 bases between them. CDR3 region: CASSLRVIEGDEQYF. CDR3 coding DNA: TGTGCCAGCAGCTTAAGGGTCATCGAGGGGGACGAGCAGTACTTC.

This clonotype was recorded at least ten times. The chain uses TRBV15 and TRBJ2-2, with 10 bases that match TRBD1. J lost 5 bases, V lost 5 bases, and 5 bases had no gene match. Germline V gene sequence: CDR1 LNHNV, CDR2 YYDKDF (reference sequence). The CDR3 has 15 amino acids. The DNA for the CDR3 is TGTGCCACCAGCCCTCCGGGACAGGGGACCGGGGAGCTGTTTTTT. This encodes CATSPPGQGTGELFF.

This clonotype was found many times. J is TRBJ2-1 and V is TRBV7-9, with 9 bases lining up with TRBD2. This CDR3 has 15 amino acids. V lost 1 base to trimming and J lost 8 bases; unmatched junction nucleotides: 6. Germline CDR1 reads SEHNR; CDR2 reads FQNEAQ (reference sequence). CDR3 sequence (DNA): TGTGCCAGCAGCTTAGTTAGTAGCGGGAGCGATGAGCAGTTCTTC. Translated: CASSLVSSGSDEQFF.

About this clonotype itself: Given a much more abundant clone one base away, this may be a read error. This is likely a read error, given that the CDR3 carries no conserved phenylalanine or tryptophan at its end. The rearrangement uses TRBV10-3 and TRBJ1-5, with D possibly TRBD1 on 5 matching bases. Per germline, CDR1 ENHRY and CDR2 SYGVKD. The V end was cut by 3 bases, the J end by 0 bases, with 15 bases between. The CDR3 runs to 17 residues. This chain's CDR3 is CAISDREGPYSNQPQHS. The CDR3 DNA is TGTGCCATCAGTGACAGGGAGGGACCCTATAGCAATCAGCCCCAGCATTCT.

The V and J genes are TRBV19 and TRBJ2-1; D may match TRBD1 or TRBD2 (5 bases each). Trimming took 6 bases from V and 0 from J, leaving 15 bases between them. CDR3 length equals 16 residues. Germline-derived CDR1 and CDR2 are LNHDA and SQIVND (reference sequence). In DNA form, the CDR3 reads TGTGCCAGTAGGCCCCCGGGACGGAGCTCCTACAATGAGCAGTTCTTC. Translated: CASRPPGRSSYNEQFF.

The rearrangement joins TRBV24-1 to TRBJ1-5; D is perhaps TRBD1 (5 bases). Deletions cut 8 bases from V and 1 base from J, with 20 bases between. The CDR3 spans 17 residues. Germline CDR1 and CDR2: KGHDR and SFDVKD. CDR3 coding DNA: TGTGCCACCATAAACGAGGCGGGGGTAAGGAGCAATCAGCCCCAGCATTTT. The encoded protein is CATINEAGVRSNQPQHF.

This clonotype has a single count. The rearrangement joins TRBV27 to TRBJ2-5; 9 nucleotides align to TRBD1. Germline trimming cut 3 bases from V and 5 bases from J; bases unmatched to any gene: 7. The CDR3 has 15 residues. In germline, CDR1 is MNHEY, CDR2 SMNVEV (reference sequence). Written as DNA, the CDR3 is TGTGCCAGCAGTTTCCGGGACAGGGTTTCTGAGACCCAGTACTTC. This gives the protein CASSFRDRVSETQYF.

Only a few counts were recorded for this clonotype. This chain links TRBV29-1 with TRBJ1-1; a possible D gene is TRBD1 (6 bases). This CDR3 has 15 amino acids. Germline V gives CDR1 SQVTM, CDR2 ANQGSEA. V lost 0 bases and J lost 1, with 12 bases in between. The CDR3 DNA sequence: TGCAGCGTTGAAGAGGGAGGGGGAGGGAACACTGAAGCTTTCTTT. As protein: CSVEEGGGGNTEAFF.

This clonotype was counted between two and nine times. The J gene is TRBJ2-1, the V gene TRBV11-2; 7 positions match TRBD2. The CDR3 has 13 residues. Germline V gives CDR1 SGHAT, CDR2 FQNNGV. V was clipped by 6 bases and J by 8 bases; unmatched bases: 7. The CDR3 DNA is TGTGCCAGCAGTCAACTAGCGTCCCATGAGCAGTTCTTC. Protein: CASSQLASHEQFF.

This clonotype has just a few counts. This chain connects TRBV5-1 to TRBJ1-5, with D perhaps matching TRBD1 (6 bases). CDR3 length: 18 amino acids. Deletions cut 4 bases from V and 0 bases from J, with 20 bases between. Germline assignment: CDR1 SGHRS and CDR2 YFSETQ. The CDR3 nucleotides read TGCGCCAGCAGCCCGGCCAGACAGGCCTCTTATAGCAATCAGCCCCAGCATTTT. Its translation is CASSPARQASYSNQPQHF.

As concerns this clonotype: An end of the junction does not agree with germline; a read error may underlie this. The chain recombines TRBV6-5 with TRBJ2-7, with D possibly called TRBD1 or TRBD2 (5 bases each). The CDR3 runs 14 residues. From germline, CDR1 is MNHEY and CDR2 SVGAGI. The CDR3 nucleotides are TGTGCCAGCAGTGACTCGGGACCCCTGAGGTTGCAGTACTTC. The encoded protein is CASSDSGPLRLQYF.

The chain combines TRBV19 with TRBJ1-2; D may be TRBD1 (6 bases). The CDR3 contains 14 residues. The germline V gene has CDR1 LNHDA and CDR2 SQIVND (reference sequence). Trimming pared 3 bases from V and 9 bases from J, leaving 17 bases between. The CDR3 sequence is CASSILSGVESYTF. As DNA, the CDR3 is TGTGCCAGTAGTATCCTCTCAGGGGTCGAGAGCTACACCTTC.

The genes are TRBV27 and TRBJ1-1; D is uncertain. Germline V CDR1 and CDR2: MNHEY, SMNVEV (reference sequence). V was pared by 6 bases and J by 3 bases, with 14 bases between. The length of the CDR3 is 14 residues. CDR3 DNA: TGTGCCAGCAGAGAGCGGCCGGTTTACACTGAAGCTTTCTTT. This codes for CASRERPVYTEAFF.

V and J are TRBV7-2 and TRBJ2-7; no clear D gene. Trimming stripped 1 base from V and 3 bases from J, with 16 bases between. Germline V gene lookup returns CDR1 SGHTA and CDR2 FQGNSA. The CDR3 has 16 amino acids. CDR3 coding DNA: TGTGCCAGCAGCTTAGTAAGCGCGATCGGGCACTACGAGCAGTACTTC. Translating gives CASSLVSAIGHYEQYF.

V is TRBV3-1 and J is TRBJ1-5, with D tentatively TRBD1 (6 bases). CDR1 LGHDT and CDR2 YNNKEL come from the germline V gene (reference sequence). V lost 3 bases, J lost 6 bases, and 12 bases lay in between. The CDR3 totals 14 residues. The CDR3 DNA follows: TGTGCCAGCAGCCATAGGGGGGGTGGTCAGCCCCAGCATTTT. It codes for CASSHRGGGQPQHF.

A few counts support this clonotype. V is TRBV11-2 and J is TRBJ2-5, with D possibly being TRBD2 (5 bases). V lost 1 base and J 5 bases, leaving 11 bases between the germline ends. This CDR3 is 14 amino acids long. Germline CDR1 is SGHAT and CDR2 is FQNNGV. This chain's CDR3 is CASSLGEGVETQYF. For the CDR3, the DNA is TGTGCCAGCAGCTTAGGAGAGGGTGTGGAGACCCAGTACTTC.

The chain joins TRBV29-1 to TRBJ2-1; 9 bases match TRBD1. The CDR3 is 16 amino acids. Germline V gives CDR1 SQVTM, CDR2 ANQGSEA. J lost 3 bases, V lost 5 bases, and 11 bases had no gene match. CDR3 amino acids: CSVITERDRVYNEQFF. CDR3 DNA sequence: TGCAGCGTTATAACCGAACGGGACAGGGTCTACAATGAGCAGTTCTTC.

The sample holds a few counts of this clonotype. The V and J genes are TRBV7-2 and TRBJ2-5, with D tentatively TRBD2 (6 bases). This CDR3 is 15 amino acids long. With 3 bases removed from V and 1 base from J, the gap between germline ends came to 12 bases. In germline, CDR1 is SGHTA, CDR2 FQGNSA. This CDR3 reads CASSFLAVRQETQYF. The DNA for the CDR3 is TGTGCCAGCAGCTTTTTAGCGGTTCGCCAAGAGACCCAGTACTTC.

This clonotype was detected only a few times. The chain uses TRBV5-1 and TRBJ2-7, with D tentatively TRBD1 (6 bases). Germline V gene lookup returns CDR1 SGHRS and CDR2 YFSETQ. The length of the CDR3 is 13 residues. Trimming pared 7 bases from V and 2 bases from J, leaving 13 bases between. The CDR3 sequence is CASGQTHTYEQYF. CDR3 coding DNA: TGCGCCAGCGGACAGACTCATACCTACGAGCAGTACTTC.

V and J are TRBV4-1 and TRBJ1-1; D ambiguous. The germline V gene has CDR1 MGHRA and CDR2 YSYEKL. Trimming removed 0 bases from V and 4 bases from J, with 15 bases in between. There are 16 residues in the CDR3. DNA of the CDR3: TGCGCCAGCAGCCAAGATTTGTACAGACTAGCCACTGAAGCTTTCTTT. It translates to CASSQDLYRLATEAFF.

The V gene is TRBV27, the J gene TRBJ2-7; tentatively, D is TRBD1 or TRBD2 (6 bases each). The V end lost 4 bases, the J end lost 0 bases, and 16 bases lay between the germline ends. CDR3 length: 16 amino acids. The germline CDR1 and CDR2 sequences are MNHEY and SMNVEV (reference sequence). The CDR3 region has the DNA TGTGCCAGCAGTTCTCTCCCCGGGGGCAGCTCCTACGAGCAGTACTTC. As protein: CASSSLPGGSSYEQYF.